This T cell receptor beta chain is from a study of patients and donors after allogeneic stem cell transplantation. Using its own MiXCR run on the RT-PCR reads, TCRdb lists one record per CDR3 protein. The repertoire holds about 25,000 distinct CDR3 sequences, with approximately 8.8% as singletons. The CDR3 totals 12 residues. V was trimmed by 5 bases and J by 1 base, leaving 5 bases between them. Germline CDR1 LGHDT, CDR2 YNNKEL (reference sequence). This clonotype came up many times. The specimen sequenced was blood, either unsorted or a sorted T cell fraction (not recorded which). The V gene is TRBV3-1, the J gene TRBJ1-1; no clear D gene. The source is a human donor who was either an allogeneic HSCT recipient or a stem cell or donor lymphocyte infusion donor (not recorded which). It is not recorded whose cells these are; they may come from a transplant donor. The CDR3 nucleotides read TGTGCCAGCAGCTTACGGAACACTGAAGCTTTCTTT. Translated: CASSLRNTEAFF.